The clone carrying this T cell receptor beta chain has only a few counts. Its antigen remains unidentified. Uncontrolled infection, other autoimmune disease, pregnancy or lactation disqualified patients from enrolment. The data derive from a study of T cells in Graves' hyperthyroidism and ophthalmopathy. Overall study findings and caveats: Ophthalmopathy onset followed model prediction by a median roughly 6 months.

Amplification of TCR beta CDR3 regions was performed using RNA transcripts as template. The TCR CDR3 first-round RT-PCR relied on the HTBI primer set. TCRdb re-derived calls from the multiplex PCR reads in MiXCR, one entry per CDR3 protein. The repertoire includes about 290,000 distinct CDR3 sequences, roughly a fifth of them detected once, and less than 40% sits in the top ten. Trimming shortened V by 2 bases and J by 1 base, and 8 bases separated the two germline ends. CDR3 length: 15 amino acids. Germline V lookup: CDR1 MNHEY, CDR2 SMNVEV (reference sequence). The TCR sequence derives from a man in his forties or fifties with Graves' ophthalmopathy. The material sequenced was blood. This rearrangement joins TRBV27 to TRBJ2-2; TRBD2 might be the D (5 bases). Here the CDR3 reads CASSLMRVNTGELFF. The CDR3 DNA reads TGTGCCAGCAGTTTAATGCGGGTGAACACCGGGGAGCTGTTTTTT.